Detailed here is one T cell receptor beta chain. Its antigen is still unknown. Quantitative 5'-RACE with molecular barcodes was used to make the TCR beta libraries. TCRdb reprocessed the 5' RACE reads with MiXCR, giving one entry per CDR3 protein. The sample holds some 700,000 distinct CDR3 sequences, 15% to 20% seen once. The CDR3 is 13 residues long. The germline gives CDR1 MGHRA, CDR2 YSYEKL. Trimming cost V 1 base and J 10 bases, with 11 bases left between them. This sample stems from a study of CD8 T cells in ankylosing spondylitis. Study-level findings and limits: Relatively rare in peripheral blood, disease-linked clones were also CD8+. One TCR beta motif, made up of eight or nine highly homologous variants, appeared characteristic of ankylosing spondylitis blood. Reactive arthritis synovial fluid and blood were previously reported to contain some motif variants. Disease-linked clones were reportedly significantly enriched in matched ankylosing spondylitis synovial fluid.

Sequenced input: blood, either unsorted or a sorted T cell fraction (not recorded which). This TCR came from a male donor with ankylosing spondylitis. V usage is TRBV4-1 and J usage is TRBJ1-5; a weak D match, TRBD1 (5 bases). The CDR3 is CASSQVMGGPQHF. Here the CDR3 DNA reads TGCGCCAGCAGCCAAGTGATGGGGGGTCCCCAGCATTTT.